This TCR beta chain comes out of a study of cytomegalovirus exposure and HLA in healthy donors. With respect to this clone: Antigen unknown.

This CDR3 region has 19 residues. V was pared by 3 bases and J by 1 base, with 12 bases of the junction left unmatched. The germline V gene encodes CDR1 SEHNR and CDR2 FQNEAQ (reference sequence). The PCR used 60 Vbeta and 13 Jbeta primers. Method: immunoSEQ multiplex PCR; TCRdb's copy keeps in-frame clones and lacks some. The profile shows about 31,000 clones, approximately 90% of them singletons. Study-level points and caveats: In vitro checks showed that a few CMV-associated chains really do target CMV antigens. In a later analysis, DRB1 alleles had the most associated TCRs; HLA-C alleles the fewest.

This TCR came from a boy younger than 18 in good health and CMV-seronegative. V usage is TRBV7-9 and J usage is TRBJ1-5; TRBD1 agrees at 10 bases. What was sequenced was PBMCs. The CDR3, as DNA: TGTGCCAGCAGCTTTGGGGGACAGGGGACCTATAGAAGCAATCAGCCCCAGCATTTT. Its protein product is CASSFGGQGTYRSNQPQHF.